This T cell receptor beta chain was sequenced during a study of vaccination and CD4 T cells after COVID-19 (dated by TCRdb to the early 2020s). For the wider study: SARS-CoV-2 positivity had been established in the convalescent patients by nasal swab PCR, and mild disease was recorded in several of these patients and severe disease in one. The convalescent cohort comprised six males and four females, including two Hispanic individuals, seven Caucasians, two Asians and one multiracial person. Participants got two doses of the Pfizer-BioNTech BNT162b2 vaccine (n=8) or two doses of the Moderna mRNA-1273 vaccine (n=2). Post-COVID blood samples from convalescent patients were collected a median of around 100 days after diagnosis, with a range of about 30 to 170 days. Post-vaccine blood samples were collected a median of around 10 weeks after the second vaccine dose, ranging from about 14 to 241 days. For stimulating the cultures, overlapping spike peptide pools were used, derived from SARS-CoV-2 as well as from the common cold coronaviruses HCoV-NL63, HCoV-OC43 and HCoV-229E. Control cultures received a CEFX viral epitope pool as the positive control, an HIV-1 Nef peptide pool as the negative control, or no peptide. In under twelve COVID-19 convalescent patients and a few infection-naive healthy vaccine recipients, researchers compared the spike-specific CD4+ TCR repertoire from before mRNA vaccination with the repertoire from after.

The label giving this sample's treatment or condition can be read as: roughly 10-day PBMC culture with coronavirus spike peptide pools or control peptides (ViraFEST assay). To expand antigen-specific T cells with peptide pools and then pick out the expanded clonotypes through TCR sequencing, the study relied on the ViraFEST assay. The convalescent patients' positive SARS-CoV-2 PCR tests were from March to December 2020, which was before the Alpha, Beta and Delta variants emerged in the United States. Each well held approximately 2 million PBMCs cultured in IMDM containing around 5% human AB serum and approximately 9.8 IU/ml IL-2, with about 9.1 ug/ml peptide pools added. Half of the culture medium was replaced with fresh IL-2-containing medium on days 3 and 7. CD4+ T cells were isolated after approximately ten days of culture through negative selection using the EasySep CD4+ T cell isolation kit. Ficoll-Paque Plus gradient centrifugation was used to isolate PBMCs from whole blood, and the isolated PBMCs were then either used fresh or cryopreserved at -140C. Triplicate wells were generally used for each culture condition.

From its cysteine to its phenylalanine, the CDR3 spans 15 amino acids. Left in the record is the CDR3 DNA by itself, 45 bases read in frame from the first base. Relative to germline, V is 8 bases shorter and J is 1 base shorter, with 15 bases between their ends. CDR1 and CDR2, per the germline V gene, are SGHRS and YFSETQ. As to this clonotype: No antigen is known for it. Per-nucleotide qualities are absent, and no much larger clonotype sits a single base away.

The paper's findings and limits, for the study overall: Among convalescent patients, a median about 86% of the SARS-CoV-2-reactive clones seen after vaccination appeared only after vaccination, which suggests priming specific to the vaccine. Of the vaccine-specific clones found in convalescent patients, nearly all (304 of 307) were mono-reactive for SARS-CoV-2 spike instead of being cross-reactive with common cold coronaviruses. An increase in the median number of SARS-CoV-2-reactive clonotypes from approximately 23 after infection to roughly 38 after vaccination was observed, but the change was not found to be significant. The number of convalescent patients in the study was relatively small, and the study did not examine early timepoints following natural infection.

Libraries were constructed by PCR. At the Johns Hopkins FTIC core, DNA from the cultured CD4+ T cells underwent TCR sequencing with the Oncomine TCR Beta short-read assay. The QIAamp micro DNA kit was used to extract genomic DNA from the cultured CD4+ T cells. Oncomine TCR Beta libraries from cultured CD4+ T cells were pooled using unique dual indexes and sequenced on an Illumina iSeq 100. On the study's bioinformatics: Non-productive sequences were removed, and CDR3s not starting with C, not ending with F or W, or shorter than 7 amino acids were discarded. Antigen-specific clonotypes were identified using the MANAFEST web application through comparison of peptide-stimulated wells with reference and other culture wells. Positive clones required FDR below 0.05, an odds ratio above 5, and productive frequency above 0.1% in at least two of three replicate wells. Clonotypes that were significantly expanded in both SARS-CoV-2 spike wells and at least one common cold coronavirus spike condition were defined as cross-reactive. Similarity between CDR3 sequences was evaluated in R version 3.6.1 using Levenshtein distances (stringdist) and unrooted phylogenetic trees (ape). TCRdb handled the public reads itself, with Q25 trimming in fastp and clone calling in MiXCR, and kept productive beta chains. Records with the same CDR3 protein are collapsed into one entry carrying the most frequent genes and DNA. TCRdb, not the original authors, processed these V and J calls. This sample is represented by roughly 9,000 distinct CDR3 sequences; around 60% of them were singletons. The ten largest account for 20% to 30% of the sample.

Material for sequencing was CD4+ T cells from blood, cultured in vitro. This clonotype was obtained from a human donor who had recovered from COVID-19. The rearrangement combines TRBV5-1 with TRBJ2-2, with no reliable assignment of the D segment. The DNA sequence is TGCGCCAGTAACTGGGATAGTCTGAACACCGGGGAGCTGTTTTTT. Its protein is CASNWDSLNTGELFF.